The clone carrying this T cell receptor (beta chain) has ten or more counts. CDR3 length: 14 residues. The germline CDR1 and CDR2 sequences are MNHNS and SASEGT. The V and J ends lost 1 base and 1 base respectively, with 8 bases between them. The data derive from a study of regulatory T cells in long-lasting Graves disease. Arm-PCR of CDR3 regions and iRepertoire HTBI primers were used to build TCR beta libraries. TCRdb redid the calling of the multiplex PCR reads with MiXCR, one entry per CDR3 protein. Of more than 300,000 distinct CDR3 sequences listed, around 15% are singletons. Time point denoted: newly diagnosed GD, antithyroid drugs for less than 3 months. PBMC RNA served as the TCR library source. These data were also filed under a second study, of T cells in Graves' hyperthyroidism and ophthalmopathy.

The TCR originated in a young woman with Graves disease. The source material was peripheral blood mononuclear cells (PBMCs), sampled at new diagnosis, from a patient treated with antithyroid drugs. This chain uses TRBV6-1 with TRBJ2-7, with unresolved D. The CDR3 DNA reads as TGTGCCAGCAGTGAAGGCGGTCGATCCTACGAGCAGTACTTC. It is translated as CASSEGGRSYEQYF.